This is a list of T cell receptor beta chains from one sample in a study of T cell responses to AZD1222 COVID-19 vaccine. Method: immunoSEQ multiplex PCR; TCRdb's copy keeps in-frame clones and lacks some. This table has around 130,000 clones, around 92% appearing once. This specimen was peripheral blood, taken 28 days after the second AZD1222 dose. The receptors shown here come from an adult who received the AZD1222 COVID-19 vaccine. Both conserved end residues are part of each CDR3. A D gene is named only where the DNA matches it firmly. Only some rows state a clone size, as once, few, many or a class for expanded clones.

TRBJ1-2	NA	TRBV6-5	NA	TGTGCCAGCTTTCCAGTTTGGGGAATCTATGGCTACACCTTC	CASFPVWGIYGYTF
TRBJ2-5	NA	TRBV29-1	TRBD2	TGCAGCGTTGTTGGGGGAGGGGAGACCCAGTACTTC	CSVVGGGETQYF
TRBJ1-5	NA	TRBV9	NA	TGTGCCAGCAGCGTAGGGCCGGGGCAGGGCCATCAGCCCCAGCATTTT	CASSVGPGQGHQPQHF
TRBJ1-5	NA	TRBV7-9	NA	TGTGCCAGCAGCCCCGACGATCAGCCCCAGCATTTT	CASSPDDQPQHF
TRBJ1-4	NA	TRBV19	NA	TGTGCCAGTAGTATCGGGTTCGGGCCCAATTCGGTCTCGGAAAAACTGTTTTTT	CASSIGFGPNSVSEKLFF
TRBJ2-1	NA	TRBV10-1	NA	TGCGCCAGCAGTGAGGTCGGTATCGGTTACAATGAGCAGTTCTTC	CASSEVGIGYNEQFF
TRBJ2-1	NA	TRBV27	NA	TGTGCCAGCAGTAACGACTGGAGCTCCTACAATGAGCAGTTCTTC	CASSNDWSSYNEQFF
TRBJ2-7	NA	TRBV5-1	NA	TGCGCCAGCAGCTTGGCGTCAGGGTCTGTCTACGAGCAGTACTTC	CASSLASGSVYEQYF
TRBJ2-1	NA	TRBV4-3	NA	TGCGCCAGCAGCCCCCGGCTAGGGAACTACAATGAGCAGTTCTTC	CASSPRLGNYNEQFF
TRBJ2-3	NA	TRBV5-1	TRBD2	TGCGCCAGCAGCTCGGGACTAGCGATGGGAGATACGCAGTATTTT	CASSSGLAMGDTQYF
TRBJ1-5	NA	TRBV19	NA	TGTGCCAGTAGTATTGGAGGGTGGAATCAGCCCCAGCATTTT	CASSIGGWNQPQHF
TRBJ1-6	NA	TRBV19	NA	TGTGCCAGTACCCCACAGGGAGCCCGATCACCCCTCCACTTT	CASTPQGARSPLHF
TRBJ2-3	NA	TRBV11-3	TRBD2	TGTGCCAGCAGCTTAGATCGGACTAGCGTACCAGATACGCAGTATTTT	CASSLDRTSVPDTQYF
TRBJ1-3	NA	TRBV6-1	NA	TGTGCCAGCAGTGAAAAGTCTTCGGGCGCCTCTGGAAACACCATATATTTT	CASSEKSSGASGNTIYF
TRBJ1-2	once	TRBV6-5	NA	TGTGCCAGCAGTTACCCCTTAGACGGAAACTATGGCTACACCTTC	CASSYPLDGNYGYTF
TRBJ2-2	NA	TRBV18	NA	TGTGCCAGCTCACCACGGGCCTCGGGCACCGGGGAGCTGTTTTTT	CASSPRASGTGELFF
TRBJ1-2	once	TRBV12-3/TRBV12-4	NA	TGTGCCAGCAGTTATGGACAGTCAAGCTACACCTTC	CASSYGQSSYTF
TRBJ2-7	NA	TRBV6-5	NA	TGTGCCAGCAGTTCACCCTCCTACGAGCAGTACTTC	CASSSPSYEQYF
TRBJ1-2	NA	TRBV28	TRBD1	TGTGCCAGCCGCAAGACAGGGGTCTATGGCTACACCTTC	CASRKTGVYGYTF
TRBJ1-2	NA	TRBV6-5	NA	TGTGCCAGCCGATTCGGGGGTGACTATGGCTACACCTTC	CASRFGGDYGYTF
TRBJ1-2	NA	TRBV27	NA	TGTGCCAGCAGTTTGGTAGGGACAATCTATGGCTACACCTTC	CASSLVGTIYGYTF
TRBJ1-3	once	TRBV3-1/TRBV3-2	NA	TGTGCCAGCAGCCCCCACACGACAGGAAACACCATATATTTT	CASSPHTTGNTIYF
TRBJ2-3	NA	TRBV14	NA	TGTGCCAGCTCGATACAGGCGGGTGGAGATACGCAGTATTTT	CASSIQAGGDTQYF
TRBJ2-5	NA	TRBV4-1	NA	TGCGCCAGCAGCCAGGGGACGGGGGAGTGGACCCAGTACTTC	CASSQGTGEWTQYF
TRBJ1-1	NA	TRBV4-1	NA	TGCGCCAGCAGCCAAGATACTGGACGATTGAACACTGAAGCTTTCTTT	CASSQDTGRLNTEAFF
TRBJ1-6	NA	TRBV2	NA	TGTGCCAGCAGTGGACAGGCTTCGGATTCACCCCTCCACTTT	CASSGQASDSPLHF
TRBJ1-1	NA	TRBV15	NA	TGTGCCATCGCCGAGGGACCGAGGAACACTGAAGCTTTCTTT	CAIAEGPRNTEAFF
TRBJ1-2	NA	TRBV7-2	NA	TGTGCCAGCAGCCCACCACCCCTCTATGGCTACACCTTC	CASSPPPLYGYTF
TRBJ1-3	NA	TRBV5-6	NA	TGTGCCAGCAGCCCCCGGGCTGGGGGAAACACCATATATTTT	CASSPRAGGNTIYF
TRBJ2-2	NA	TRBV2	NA	TGTGCCAGCAGTGAAATAAGCACCGGGGAGCTGTTTTTT	CASSEISTGELFF
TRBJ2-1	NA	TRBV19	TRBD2	TGTGCCAGTACCTCACTAGCGGGGGCGGGTAATGAGCAGTTCTTC	CASTSLAGAGNEQFF
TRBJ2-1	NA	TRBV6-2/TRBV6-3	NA	TGTGCCAGCAGCTTTACCCTTGGGTACCCTATGGGCAATGAGCAGTTCTTC	CASSFTLGYPMGNEQFF
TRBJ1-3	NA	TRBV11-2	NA	TGTGCCAGCAGCACCGTCTGGGGGAGTGGAAACACCATATATTTT	CASSTVWGSGNTIYF
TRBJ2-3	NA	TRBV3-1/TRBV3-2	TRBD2	TGTGCCAGCAGCCCTTACCTTAGCGGGGGGGCCCCAGATACGCAGTATTTT	CASSPYLSGGAPDTQYF
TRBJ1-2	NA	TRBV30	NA	TGTGCCTGGAGTGAAGGGAACTATGGCTACACCTTC	CAWSEGNYGYTF
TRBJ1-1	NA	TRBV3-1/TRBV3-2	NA	TGTGCCAGCAGCCCTATGATATTTAACACTGAAGCTTTCTTT	CASSPMIFNTEAFF
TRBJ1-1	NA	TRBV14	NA	TGTGCCAGCAGCCAAGTCCTGGACACTGAAGCTTTCTTT	CASSQVLDTEAFF
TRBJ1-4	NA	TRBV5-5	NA	TGTGCCAGCAGCCCATGGTCCAGTTCTAATGAAAAACTGTTTTTT	CASSPWSSSNEKLFF
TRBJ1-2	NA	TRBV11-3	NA	TGTGCCAGCAGAACATACAGGAACTATGGCTACACCTTC	CASRTYRNYGYTF
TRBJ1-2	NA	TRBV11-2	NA	TGTGCCAGCAGCCCCGCCCAGGGTTACTATGGCTACACCTTC	CASSPAQGYYGYTF
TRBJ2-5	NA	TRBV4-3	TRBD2	TGCGCCAGCAGCCACTTTTTATCGGTAGCGGGAGATGAGACCCAGTACTTC	CASSHFLSVAGDETQYF
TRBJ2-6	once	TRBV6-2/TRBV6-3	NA	TGTGCCAGCAGTTACGGGGGGTCTGGGGCCAACGTCCTGACTTTC	CASSYGGSGANVLTF
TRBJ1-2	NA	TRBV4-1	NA	TGCGCCAGCAGCCTTCGGACAGCTAACTATGGCTACACCTTC	CASSLRTANYGYTF
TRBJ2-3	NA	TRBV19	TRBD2	TGTGCCAGTAGTCCATCCGGGACTAGCGAGAGTGAAACGCAGTATTTT	CASSPSGTSESETQYF
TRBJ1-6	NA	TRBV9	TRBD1	TGTGCCAGCAGCCCTGGACAGGGTAAGGATTCACCCCTCCACTTT	CASSPGQGKDSPLHF
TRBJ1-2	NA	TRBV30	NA	TGTGCCTGGAGTGAGGGTGGCGATGGCTACACCTTC	CAWSEGGDGYTF
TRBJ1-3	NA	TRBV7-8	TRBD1	TGTGCCAGCAGCTTAGGGACAGGGTTCTCTGGAAACACCATATATTTT	CASSLGTGFSGNTIYF
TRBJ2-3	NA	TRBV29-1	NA	TGCAGCGTGGGGCGGACTAGCACAGATACGCAGTATTTT	CSVGRTSTDTQYF
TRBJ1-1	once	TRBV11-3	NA	TGTGCCAGCAGCTCACAGGGATCACTATTGAACACTGAAGCTTTCTTT	CASSSQGSLLNTEAFF
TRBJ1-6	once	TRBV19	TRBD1	TGTGCCAGTAGTTCGGGACAGAGCTATAATTCACCCCTCCACTTT	CASSSGQSYNSPLHF
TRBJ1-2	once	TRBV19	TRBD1	TGTGCCAGTAGTACAACAAGGCGGCAGGGGGCTAACTATGGCTACACCTTC	CASSTTRRQGANYGYTF
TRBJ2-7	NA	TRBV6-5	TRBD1	TGTGCCAGCAGTTACTCGACGCAGGGGGCTTACGAGCAGTACTTC	CASSYSTQGAYEQYF
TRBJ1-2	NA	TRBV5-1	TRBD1	TGCGCCAGCAGCTTGCACCTTGGGACAGGGGATGGCTACACCTTC	CASSLHLGTGDGYTF
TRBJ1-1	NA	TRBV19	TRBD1	TGTGCCAGTTCCGGGACAGGGGGCGCGGGGACTGAAGCTTTCTTT	CASSGTGGAGTEAFF
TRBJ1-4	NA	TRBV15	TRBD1	TGTGCCACCAGCAGGAGTACAGGGGATAGCGAAAAACTGTTTTTT	CATSRSTGDSEKLFF